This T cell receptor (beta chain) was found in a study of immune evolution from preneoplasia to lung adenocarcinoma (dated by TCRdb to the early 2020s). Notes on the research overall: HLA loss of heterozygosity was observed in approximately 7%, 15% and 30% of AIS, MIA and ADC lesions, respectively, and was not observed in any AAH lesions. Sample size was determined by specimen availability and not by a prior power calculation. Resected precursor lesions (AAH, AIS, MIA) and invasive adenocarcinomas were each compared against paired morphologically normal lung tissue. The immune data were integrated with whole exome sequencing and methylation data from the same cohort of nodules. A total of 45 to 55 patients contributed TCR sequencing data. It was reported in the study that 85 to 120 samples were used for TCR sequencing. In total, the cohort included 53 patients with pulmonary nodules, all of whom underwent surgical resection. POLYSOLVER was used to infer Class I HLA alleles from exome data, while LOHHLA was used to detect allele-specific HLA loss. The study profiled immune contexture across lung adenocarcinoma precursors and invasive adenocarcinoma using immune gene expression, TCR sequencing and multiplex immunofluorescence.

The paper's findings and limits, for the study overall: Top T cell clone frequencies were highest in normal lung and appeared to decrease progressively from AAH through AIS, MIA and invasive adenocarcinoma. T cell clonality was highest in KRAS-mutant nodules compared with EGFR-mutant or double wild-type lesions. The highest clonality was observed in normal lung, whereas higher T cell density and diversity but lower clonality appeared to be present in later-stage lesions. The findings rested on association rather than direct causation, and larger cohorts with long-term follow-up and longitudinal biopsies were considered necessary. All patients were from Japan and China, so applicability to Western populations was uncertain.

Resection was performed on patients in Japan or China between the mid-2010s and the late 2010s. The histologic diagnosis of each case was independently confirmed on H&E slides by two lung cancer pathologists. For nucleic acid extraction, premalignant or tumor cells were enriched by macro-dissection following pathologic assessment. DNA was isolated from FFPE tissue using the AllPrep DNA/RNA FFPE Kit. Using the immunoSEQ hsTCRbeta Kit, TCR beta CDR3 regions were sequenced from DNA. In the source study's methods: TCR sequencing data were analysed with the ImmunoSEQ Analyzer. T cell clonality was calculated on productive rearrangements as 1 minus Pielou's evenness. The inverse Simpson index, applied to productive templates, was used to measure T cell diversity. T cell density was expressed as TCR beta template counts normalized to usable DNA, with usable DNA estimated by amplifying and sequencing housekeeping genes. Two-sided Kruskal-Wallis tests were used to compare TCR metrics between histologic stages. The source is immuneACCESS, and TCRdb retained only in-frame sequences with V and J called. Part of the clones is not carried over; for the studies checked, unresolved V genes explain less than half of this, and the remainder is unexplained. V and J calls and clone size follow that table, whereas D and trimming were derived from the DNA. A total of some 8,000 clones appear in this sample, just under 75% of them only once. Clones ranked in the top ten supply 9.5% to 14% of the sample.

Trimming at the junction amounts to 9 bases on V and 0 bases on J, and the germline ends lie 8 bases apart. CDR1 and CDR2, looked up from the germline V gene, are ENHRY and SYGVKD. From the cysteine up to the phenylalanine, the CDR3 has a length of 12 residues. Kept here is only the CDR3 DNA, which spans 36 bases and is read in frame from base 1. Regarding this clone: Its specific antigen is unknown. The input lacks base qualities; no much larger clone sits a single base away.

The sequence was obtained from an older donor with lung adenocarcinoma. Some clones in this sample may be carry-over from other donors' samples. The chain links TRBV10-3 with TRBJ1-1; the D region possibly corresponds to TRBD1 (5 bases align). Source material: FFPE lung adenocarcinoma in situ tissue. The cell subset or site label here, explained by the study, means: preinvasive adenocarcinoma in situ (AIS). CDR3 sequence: CAIQGMNTEAFF. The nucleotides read TGTGCCATTCAGGGCATGAACACTGAAGCTTTCTTT.